These 5 T cell receptor beta chains came from one sample sequenced in a study of PD-1 blockade in classical Hodgkin lymphoma. Sequenced by immunoSEQ multiplex PCR; TCRdb stores in-frame clones only, minus some. The sample yields 110,000 or so clones, roughly 89% seen once. Time point in this sample: cycle 4 day 1 (C4D1), after five to seven weeks of nivolumab. All the patients suffered relapse after autologous stem cell transplantation, and brentuximab vedotin exposure differed. The sample was peripheral blood mononuclear cells (PBMCs), taken before the fourth cycle of nivolumab. All receptors come from a human donor with classical Hodgkin lymphoma.

The V call is TRBV5-4, the J call TRBJ1-4; 10 bases match TRBD1. Germline lookup yields CDR1 SGHNT and CDR2 YYREEE (reference sequence). Trimming at V came to 4 bases and at J to 1 base, leaving 10 bases not matched to a gene. There are 18 residues in the CDR3. The CDR3 here is CASSRAGTGVGTNEKLFF. For the CDR3, the DNA is TGTGCCAGCAGCCGGGCCGGGACAGGGGTTGGAACTAATGAAAAACTGTTTTTT.

The rearrangement joins TRBV19 to TRBJ1-3, with TRBD1 matching over 7 bases. The CDR3 loop spans 16 amino acids. CDR1 LNHDA and CDR2 SQIVND come from the germline V gene (reference sequence). J lost 0 bases, V lost 4 bases, and 6 bases had no gene match. CDR3 DNA sequence: TGTGCCAGTAGTACGCGTCACAGGGGCTCTGGAAACACCATATATTTT. It codes for CASSTRHRGSGNTIYF.

The genes are TRBV2 and TRBJ1-4; D uncertain. The germline V and J ends were trimmed by 0 bases and 4 bases, with 12 bases remaining between them. The germline gives CDR1 SNHLY, CDR2 FYNNEI. The CDR3 is 16 residues long. The CDR3 here is CASSEAGRVYNEKLFF. The CDR3 region has the DNA TGTGCCAGCAGTGAAGCAGGACGGGTTTATAATGAAAAACTGTTTTTT.

V and J are TRBV6-5 and TRBJ2-7, with 13 bases matching TRBD2. The CDR3 contains 16 residues. Germline V gene lookup returns CDR1 MNHEY and CDR2 SVGAGI. V shed 0 bases and J 7 bases; nucleotides not matched to a gene: 6. CDR3 loop: CASSYSTSGRAGEQYF. CDR3 DNA sequence: TGTGCCAGCAGTTACTCAACTAGCGGGAGGGCCGGGGAGCAGTACTTC.

Regarding this clone: The CDR3 does not end in the conserved phenylalanine or tryptophan, so this is likely a read error. The DNA is left out, because the CDR3 cannot be placed on it with certainty; the CDR3 is given as TCRdb lists it. The CDR3 reads CASSSKVPGQGAY. The chain joins TRBV11-3 to TRBJ2-7; the table assigns TRBD1, which was not confirmed against the DNA. Termini included, the CDR3 measures 13 amino acids. Germline CDR1 reads SGHNT; CDR2 reads YENEEA.